Shown below are 30 T cell receptor beta chains from a single sample sequenced in a study of radiation and T cells in renal cell carcinoma. The time point denotes: baseline pretreatment blood. Treatment reported: 15 Gy SBRT to primary tumor, nephrectomy 4 weeks later. Measured with immunoSEQ multiplex PCR; TCRdb has only the in-frame clones, and not every one. The table shows about 140,000 clones, with less than 90% occurring only once. The source material was blood, sampled from a patient whose treatment included radiotherapy and nephrectomy. The source is a woman between 45 and 65 years old with renal cell carcinoma.

The CDR3 region is CASTLLPGRGENEKLFF. Written as DNA, the CDR3 is TGTGCCAGTACTCTCCTCCCAGGGCGGGGAGAAAATGAAAAACTGTTTTTT. V is TRBV19 and J is TRBJ1-4; tentative D call: TRBD1 (5 bases). CDR1 and CDR2 (germline): LNHDA, SQIVND (reference sequence). This CDR3 is built from 17 residues. Trimming left V 7 bases short and J 5 bases short, with 23 bases between. The variable domain in full, completed from reference TRBV19 and TRBJ1-4, reads DGGITQSPKYLFRKEGQNVTLSCEQNLNHDAMYWYRQDPGQGLRLIYYSQIVNDFQKGDIAEGYSVSREKKESFPLTVTSAQKNPTAFYLCASTLLPGRGENEKLFFGSGTQLSVL.

The chain uses TRBV9 and TRBJ1-1, with TRBD1 as a possible D gene (5 bases). Trimming took 0 bases from V and 7 from J, leaving 7 bases between them. The germline V gene encodes CDR1 SGDLS and CDR2 YYNGEE. This CDR3 contains 12 residues. CDR3 in DNA: TGTGCCAGCAGCGTAGATGGGGGTGAAGCTTTCTTT. The encoded protein is CASSVDGGEAFF. Full variable domain (outside the CDR3, taken from reference TRBV9 and TRBJ1-1): DSGVTQTPKHLITATGQRVTLRCSPRSGDLSVYWYQQSLDQGLQFLIQYYNGEERAKGNILERFSAQQFPDLHSELNLSSLELGDSALYFCASSVDGGEAFFGQGTRLTVV.

The chain joins TRBV5-1 to TRBJ1-1; D is unclear. Germline V gene sequence: CDR1 SGHRS, CDR2 YFSETQ. Trimming took 1 base from V and 7 from J, leaving 5 bases between them. The CDR3 is 11 residues long. This CDR3 is CASSLLDEAFF. As DNA, the CDR3 is TGCGCCAGCAGCTTGTTAGATGAAGCTTTCTTT.

The rearrangement uses TRBV2 and TRBJ1-6; D is uncertain. Germline CDR1 is SNHLY and CDR2 is FYNNEI. The CDR3 runs 12 residues. Trimming removed 6 bases from V and 8 bases from J, with 8 bases in between. CDR3 loop: CASSAYYSPLHF. The CDR3 DNA follows: TGTGCCAGCAGCGCCTACTATTCACCCCTCCACTTT.

The chain uses TRBV29-1 and TRBJ2-5, with a tentative D call TRBD2 (5 bases). The CDR3 length is 13 residues. V lost 4 bases and J 0 bases, leaving 9 bases between the germline ends. Germline CDR1 SQVTM, CDR2 ANQGSEA. CDR3 sequence reads: CSVVNGDQETQYF. CDR3 nucleotide sequence: TGCAGCGTTGTAAACGGGGACCAAGAGACCCAGTACTTC.

This chain connects TRBV5-3 to TRBJ1-5; 7 bases line up with TRBD1. TRBV5-3 is given ORF status, its function remaining uncertain. CDR3 length: 19 residues. V lost 2 bases and J lost 2; bases outside the gene matches: 16. The CDR3 bases are TGTGCCAGAAGCTTCCTAGACAGGGTAATAGATCGCGGCAATCAGCCCCAGCATTTT. This translates into CARSFLDRVIDRGNQPQHF.

CDR3 loop: CASSKNRDREDVEAFF. The CDR3 DNA reads TGTGCCAGCAGCAAAAACCGGGACCGGGAGGATGTTGAAGCTTTCTTT. This sequence joins TRBV5-4 and TRBJ1-1; perhaps TRBD1 as D (5 bases). This CDR3 region has 16 residues. CDR1 and CDR2 from the germline V gene are SGHNT and YYREEE (reference sequence). The ends were cut back, 4 bases at V and 7 bases at J, with 23 bases in the middle.

V gene TRBV30 combines with J gene TRBJ1-3, with D unresolved. CDR1 is GTSNPN and CDR2 is SVGIG in the germline V gene (reference sequence). Trimming left V 0 bases short and J 4 bases short, with 7 bases between. The CDR3 spans 13 residues. This CDR3 is CAWSVKGGNTIYF. The CDR3 coding sequence is TGTGCCTGGAGTGTCAAGGGAGGAAACACCATATATTTT.

This clone was observed many times. The V gene is TRBV25-1, the J gene TRBJ1-6; D ambiguous. Between the trimmed V and J ends, which lost 10 bases and 9 bases, there was a span of 16 bases. This CDR3 has 13 residues. CDR1 is MGHDK and CDR2 is SYGVNS in the germline V gene. CDR3 coding DNA: TGTGCCACCTGGCCCGGTGGGAGTTCACCCCTCCACTTT. Translated: CATWPGGSSPLHF.

This clone was counted only a few times. The chain links TRBV5-1 to TRBJ1-1; TRBD1 might be the D (5 bases). The germline V and J ends were trimmed by 0 bases and 0 bases, with 9 bases remaining between them. CDR1 is SGHRS, CDR2 YFSETQ, per germline. The CDR3 sequence is 15 residues long. The CDR3 region has the DNA TGCGCCAGCAGCTTGGATGGGGGGGTGAACACTGAAGCTTTCTTT. This encodes CASSLDGGVNTEAFF. Looking up the rest from reference TRBV5-1 and TRBJ1-1 gives the full variable domain: KAGVTQTPRYLIKTRGQQVTLSCSPISGHRSVSWYQQTPGQGLQFLFEYFSETQRNKGNFPGRFSGRQFSNSRSEMNVSTLELGDSALYLCASSLDGGVNTEAFFGQGTRLTVV.

The chain couples TRBV2 to TRBJ1-2; perhaps TRBD1 as D (6 bases). This CDR3 is 13 amino acids long. The germline gives CDR1 SNHLY, CDR2 FYNNEI. V was cut by 8 bases and J by 1 base, with 11 bases left in between. The CDR3 DNA sequence: TGTGCCAGCGTCCGGGACATTAACTATGGCTACACCTTC. This translates into CASVRDINYGYTF.

The rearrangement links TRBV19 to TRBJ2-7, with a possible D match to TRBD1 (6 bases). Trimming stripped 4 bases from V and 4 bases from J, with 11 bases between. Germline CDR1 is LNHDA and CDR2 is SQIVND (reference sequence). This CDR3 comprises 13 residues. CDR3 protein: CASSTPTGYEQYF. In DNA form, the CDR3 reads TGTGCCAGTAGTACCCCCACAGGGTACGAGCAGTACTTC.

The CDR3 nucleotides are TGTGCCAGCAGCTATACAGGATCTGGCGAGCAGTACTTC. Residues: CASSYTGSGEQYF. This chain links TRBV5-6 with TRBJ2-7, with D tentatively TRBD1 (5 bases). The CDR3 is 13 residues long. CDR1 is SGHDT and CDR2 is YYEEEE in the germline V gene. V dropped 3 bases and J dropped 6 bases, with 13 bases sitting between them.

The rearrangement uses TRBV5-1 and TRBJ1-1; D is unclear. Germline assignment: CDR1 SGHRS and CDR2 YFSETQ. Deletions cut 4 bases from V and 4 bases from J, with 8 bases between. The CDR3 consists of 12 residues. The CDR3 nucleotides are TGCGCCAGCAGCCCTGGGTTCACTGAAGCTTTCTTT. This encodes CASSPGFTEAFF.

This CDR3 is CASSLQGEDGYTF. The CDR3 DNA sequence: TGTGCCAGCAGCTTACAGGGGGAAGACGGCTACACCTTC. The V call is TRBV7-9, the J call TRBJ1-2; 7 bases are a match to TRBD1. Per the germline V gene, CDR1 is SEHNR and CDR2 is FQNEAQ (reference sequence). The junction had 5 bases not matched to a gene; V was cut back by 2 bases and J by 8 bases. The CDR3 has 13 residues.

The CDR3 region has the DNA TGCGCCAGCAGCCAAGCCAGGCCCTCCCAAGAGACCCAGTACTTC. Translating it yields CASSQARPSQETQYF. The chain is built from TRBV4-1 and TRBJ2-5, with D hard to call. CDR1 is MGHRA and CDR2 is YSYEKL in the germline V gene. There are 15 residues in the CDR3. V was shortened by 1 base and J by 1 base, with 10 bases between the two germline ends.

J is TRBJ2-7 and V is TRBV7-2; 10 bases agree with TRBD1. The germline V gene has CDR1 SGHTA and CDR2 FQGNSA. Trimming at V came to 1 base and at J to 3 bases, leaving 3 bases not matched to a gene. The CDR3 length is 15 residues. CDR3 DNA: TGTGCCAGCAGCTTAGTTGGGACAGGGGACTACGAGCAGTACTTC. Amino acids: CASSLVGTGDYEQYF.

The genes are TRBV30 and TRBJ1-6; the D is unclear. The CDR3 is made up of 13 amino acids. Trimming left V 2 bases short and J 9 bases short, with 11 bases between. The germline V gene encodes CDR1 GTSNPN and CDR2 SVGIG (reference sequence). CDR3 region: CAWSRWFGSPLHF. CDR3 coding DNA: TGTGCCTGGAGTAGATGGTTTGGTTCACCCCTCCACTTT.

The CDR3 DNA follows: TGTGCCAGCAGCTCTAGTACCGGGACCGCCTTTAAGTACTTC. It yields the protein CASSSSTGTAFKYF. The V gene is TRBV2, the J gene TRBJ2-7; D tentatively reads TRBD1 or TRBD2 (5 bases each). Per germline, CDR1 SNHLY and CDR2 FYNNEI. CDR3 length: 14 residues. With 6 bases removed from V and 11 bases from J, the gap between germline ends came to 23 bases.

The chain links TRBV19 to TRBJ1-2; possibly TRBD1 for D (5 bases). V lost 0 bases and J 8 bases, leaving 13 bases between the germline ends. Germline V gives CDR1 LNHDA, CDR2 SQIVND (reference sequence). The CDR3 length is 14 residues. CDR3 loop: CASSIDPPDNGYTF. The CDR3 DNA reads as TGTGCCAGTAGTATAGACCCCCCGGACAACGGCTACACCTTC.

This clone was picked up one time. This chain joins TRBV7-2 and TRBJ2-7; 8 bases align to TRBD1. From germline, CDR1 is SGHTA and CDR2 FQGNSA. CDR3 length: 13 amino acids. V was pared by 5 bases and J by 3 bases, with 3 bases of the junction left unmatched. The CDR3 region has the DNA TGTGCCAGCAGCCTAGACAGGGGCTACGAGCAGTACTTC. Translation: CASSLDRGYEQYF.

V and J are TRBV19 and TRBJ2-2; D is uncertain. Trimming removed 4 bases from V and 0 bases from J, with 12 bases in between. This CDR3 contains 16 residues. Germline values: CDR1 LNHDA, CDR2 SQIVND (reference sequence). The CDR3 sequence: CASSNLGQANTGELFF. The CDR3 DNA reads TGTGCCAGTAGTAATTTAGGGCAGGCGAACACCGGGGAGCTGTTTTTT.

This clone occurred many times. The CDR3 loop is CASSEPSPLHF. The CDR3 bases are TGTGCCAGCAGTGAACCTTCACCCCTCCACTTT. The chain links TRBV2 to TRBJ1-6, with no clear D. This CDR3 spans 11 amino acids. Germline V gene lookup returns CDR1 SNHLY and CDR2 FYNNEI. V lost 2 bases and J 9 bases, leaving 2 bases between the germline ends.

This chain joins TRBV11-2 and TRBJ2-7; no reliable D call. V dropped 5 bases and J dropped 2 bases, with 10 bases sitting between them. This CDR3 region has 13 residues. Germline V gene sequence: CDR1 SGHAT, CDR2 FQNNGV. The CDR3 is CASSPGVPYEQYF. The CDR3 DNA is TGTGCCAGCAGCCCCGGAGTACCCTACGAGCAGTACTTC.

The rearrangement joins TRBV7-2 to TRBJ2-2; unclear D gene. The CDR3 contains 13 residues. Germline values: CDR1 SGHTA, CDR2 FQGNSA. V lost 3 bases to trimming and J lost 5 bases, with 7 bases between them. For the CDR3, the DNA is TGTGCCAGCAGCTTCGGAGCAACCGGGGAGCTGTTTTTT. Translated: CASSFGATGELFF.

The rearrangement links TRBV12-1 to TRBJ2-1. TRBV12-1 is labeled a pseudogene. The CDR3 spans 19 residues. The CDR3 bases are TGTGCCAGCAGCTCCTTAGGAGCCCCGGGACGTTTTTCATACAATGAGCAGTTCTTC. Translated: CASSSLGAPGRFSYNEQFF.

The V call is TRBV10-3, the J call TRBJ2-7; 14 bases line up with TRBD2. Per germline, CDR1 ENHRY and CDR2 SYGVKD. The length of the CDR3 is 16 residues. Trimming removed 10 bases from V and 4 bases from J; junction bases left unmatched: 12. CDR3 coding DNA: TGTGCCACGACCAAAGGACTAGCGGGGGGTGTGTACGAGCAGTACTTC. This translates into CATTKGLAGGVYEQYF.

The chain employs TRBV9 and TRBJ2-2; D call uncertain. Trimming took 2 bases from V and 2 from J, leaving 10 bases between them. The CDR3 has 15 residues. CDR1 and CDR2 from the germline V gene are SGDLS and YYNGEE. The CDR3 DNA reads TGTGCCAGCAGCGTGACCCTCAGCAACACCGGGGAGCTGTTTTTT. As protein: CASSVTLSNTGELFF. Full variable domain (remainder filled in from reference TRBV9 and TRBJ2-2): DSGVTQTPKHLITATGQRVTLRCSPRSGDLSVYWYQQSLDQGLQFLIQYYNGEERAKGNILERFSAQQFPDLHSELNLSSLELGDSALYFCASSVTLSNTGELFFGEGSRLTVL.

The chain carries TRBV7-2 and TRBJ1-3; D is unclear. V dropped 3 bases and J dropped 1 base, with 7 bases sitting between them. Germline V gene data show CDR1 as SGHTA and CDR2 as FQGNSA. This CDR3 is 14 amino acids long. The CDR3 protein is CASSLYVSGNTIYF. CDR3 sequence (DNA): TGTGCCAGCAGCTTGTACGTATCTGGAAACACCATATATTTT.

CDR3 residues: CASSFPYNSPLHF. The CDR3, as DNA: TGTGCCAGCAGCTTCCCCTATAATTCACCCCTCCACTTT. V is TRBV7-2 and J is TRBJ1-6, with unresolved D. This CDR3 spans 13 amino acids. CDR1 and CDR2 (germline): SGHTA, FQGNSA. V was cut by 3 bases and J by 2 bases, with 2 bases left in between.